This TCR beta chain was observed in a study of blood T cell repertoires in COVID-19. Using immunoSEQ multiplex PCR, the repertoire was profiled, and TCRdb retains in-frame clones only, with some absent. The data contain fewer than 200,000 clones, about four fifths of them singletons. The V end lost 5 bases, the J end lost 2 bases, and 13 bases lay between the germline ends. Germline V gives CDR1 SGHVS, CDR2 FQNEAQ. The CDR3 is 15 residues long. The chain couples TRBV7-8 to TRBJ1-3; D gene ambiguous. Sequenced input: peripheral blood. The source of this sequence is a woman aged 55-70 years with COVID-19, enrolled during active disease. CDR3 residues: CASSASRTAGNTIYF. The CDR3 DNA reads as TGTGCCAGCAGCGCCAGCCGGACTGCTGGAAACACCATATATTTT. Filled out from reference TRBV7-8 and TRBJ1-3, the complete variable domain reads GAGVSQSPRYKVAKRGQDVALRCDPISGHVSLFWYQQALGQGPEFLTYFQNEAQLDKSGLPSDRFFAERPEGSVSTLKIQRTQQEDSAVYLCASSASRTAGNTIYFGEGSWLTVV.